This T cell receptor beta chain was observed in a study of blood T cell repertoires in COVID-19. As for the study in general: From the United States, Italy and Spain came samples of acute and convalescent COVID-19. Sample material is recorded as cDNA or gDNA derived from T cells, B-cell-depleted T cells, or PBMCs.

V lost 0 bases to trimming and J lost 0 bases, with 9 bases between them. The CDR3 contains 16 residues. In germline, CDR1 is LGHNA, CDR2 YNFKEQ. As handled by the study authors: Estimation of nucleated cell counts relied on the amplification of reference gene primers. TCRdb's table, derived via immunoSEQ multiplex PCR, lists solely in-frame clones and lacks some. The V and J calls and clone size come from that table; D and trimming were worked out from the DNA. The sample lists approximately 28,000 clones, around 93% occurring once. The chain combines TRBV4-2 with TRBJ1-3; no definite D call. Material for sequencing was peripheral blood. The receptor comes from a human donor in a cohort sampled during active COVID-19. Here the CDR3 DNA reads TGTGCCAGCAGCCAAGACCCGCCTAACTCTGGAAACACCATATATTTT. Translation: CASSQDPPNSGNTIYF.